The 16 T cell receptor beta chains below come from one sample, sequenced in a study of metastatic and nonmetastatic thyroid tumors. With MiXCR, TCRdb reprocessed the PCR reads. This sample has tens of thousands of clones, with 10% to 15% found just once. Among the patients, none had received any treatment before thyroid surgery. The specimen was blood. The receptors originated from a female donor with papillary thyroid cancer or a benign thyroid nodule (not recorded which). Some clones in this sample may be carry-over from other donors' samples.

A note on this clone: Being one base from a much bigger clone, this may be a read error. The V gene is TRBV20-1, the J gene TRBJ2-1, with a possible D match to TRBD1 (6 bases). CDR3 length equals 17 residues. Trimming stripped 0 bases from V and 7 bases from J, with 22 bases between. Per germline, CDR1 DFQATT and CDR2 SNEGSKA (reference sequence). CDR3 nucleotides: TGCAGTGCTAGAGACCCACTGCGGGTGGGCAGGGGTAATGAGCAGTTCTTC. It is translated as CSARDPLRVGRGNEQFF.

This clone was seen many times. The gene calls are TRBV29-1 and TRBJ1-2; 8 positions match TRBD1. V was pared by 5 bases and J by 8 bases, with 16 bases of the junction left unmatched. Germline assignment: CDR1 SQVTM and CDR2 ANQGSEA. The CDR3 length is 15 residues. The CDR3 DNA follows: TGCAGCGTTTACGCATTAGGGGGACAGGTGAAGGGCTACACCTTC. The encoded protein is CSVYALGGQVKGYTF.

This clone came up many times. This rearrangement joins TRBV11-2 to TRBJ2-3; D perhaps matches TRBD2 (6 bases). Trimming cost V 3 bases and J 2 bases, with 9 bases left between them. The germline CDR1 and CDR2 sequences are SGHAT and FQNNGV. This CDR3 comprises 14 residues. CDR3 sequence reads: CASSLEGYTDTQYF. In DNA, the CDR3 is TGTGCCAGCAGCTTGGAGGGGTACACAGATACGCAGTATTTT. Based on the CDR3 plus reference TRBV11-2 and TRBJ2-3, the full variable domain is EAGVAQSPRYKIIEKRQSVAFWCNPISGHATLYWYQQILGQGPKLLIQFQNNGVVDDSQLPKDRFSAERLKGVDSTLKIQPAKLEDSAVYLCASSLEGYTDTQYFGPGTRLTVL.

This clone was recorded at least ten times. V usage is TRBV9 and J usage is TRBJ1-3, with D possibly matching TRBD1 (5 bases). Trimming removed 2 bases from V and 0 bases from J, with 9 bases in between. CDR1 SGDLS and CDR2 YYNGEE come from the germline V gene. There are 15 residues in the CDR3. CDR3 sequence reads: CASSVSRDSGNTIYF. Written as DNA, the CDR3 is TGTGCCAGCAGCGTCAGCAGGGACTCTGGAAACACCATATATTTT.

This clone was recorded many times. This specimen includes other DNA sequences encoding the same CDR3. The chain is built from TRBV7-2 and TRBJ1-3; maybe TRBD1 (5 bases). This CDR3 region has 17 residues. Trimming shortened V by 0 bases and J by 0 bases, and 12 bases separated the two germline ends. CDR1 is SGHTA, CDR2 FQGNSA, per germline. For the CDR3, the DNA is TGTGCCAGCAGCTTAGCCCACGGGGCCCCCTCTGGAAACACCATATATTTT. This gives the protein CASSLAHGAPSGNTIYF. Looking up the rest from reference TRBV7-2 and TRBJ1-3 gives the full variable domain: GAGVSQSPSNKVTEKGKDVELRCDPISGHTALYWYRQSLGQGLEFLIYFQGNSAPDKSGLPSDRFSAERTGGSVSTLTIQRTQQEDSAVYLCASSLAHGAPSGNTIYFGEGSWLTVV.

This clone was seen repeatedly, ten times or more. The gene calls are TRBV4-1 and TRBJ1-4; TRBD1 agrees at 7 bases. The V segment lost 3 bases and the J segment 4 bases; nucleotides outside the gene matches: 8. Germline loops: CDR1 MGHRA, CDR2 YSYEKL. The CDR3 totals 16 residues. CDR3 nucleotide sequence: TGCGCCAGCAGCCAGCGAACGACAGGGTATAATGAAAAACTGTTTTTT. The encoded protein is CASSQRTTGYNEKLFF.

In this sample, this clone turned up many times. The chain combines TRBV18 with TRBJ1-5; weak D call: TRBD1 (5 bases). This CDR3 region has 14 residues. The V end lost 5 bases, the J end lost 6 bases, and 14 bases lay between the germline ends. Per germline, CDR1 KGHSH and CDR2 LQKENI. CDR3 nucleotides: TGTGCCAGCTCATCCGGAGGGGCGGGTCAGCCCCAGCATTTT. Translation gives CASSSGGAGQPQHF.

In its sample, this clone was seen many times. The chain carries TRBV13 and TRBJ1-1; D not certain. The CDR3 loop spans 14 amino acids. V lost 5 bases to trimming and J lost 5 bases, with 15 bases between them. The germline gives CDR1 PRHDT, CDR2 FYEKMQ (reference sequence). The CDR3 reads CASSRMQAGTEAFF. The DNA of the CDR3 is TGTGCCAGCAGCCGCATGCAGGCGGGGACTGAAGCTTTCTTT.

As to this clone: A much larger clone differs from this one at a single base, so this may be a read error. V usage is TRBV2 and J usage is TRBJ2-4; 9 bases line up with TRBD1. Germline V gives CDR1 SNHLY, CDR2 FYNNEI. This CDR3 has 14 amino acids. The trim removed 7 bases at V and 6 bases at J, leaving 7 bases unmatched. CDR3 in DNA: TGTGCCAGCACCTGGACAGGGGCTAGAAACATTCAGTACTTC. Amino acids: CASTWTGARNIQYF.

This clone was seen many times. The chain links TRBV2 to TRBJ1-3; a possible D gene is TRBD1 (6 bases). Germline CDR1 is SNHLY and CDR2 is FYNNEI. Trimming pared 5 bases from V and 8 bases from J, leaving 16 bases between. The CDR3 runs 14 residues. In DNA, the CDR3 is TGTGCCAGCAGTTCTACCCCGGGACAACACACCATATATTTT. Its protein product is CASSSTPGQHTIYF.

This clone was seen repeatedly, ten times or more. V usage is TRBV3-1 and J usage is TRBJ1-2; possibly TRBD1 for D (5 bases). Germline values: CDR1 LGHDT, CDR2 YNNKEL (reference sequence). With 6 bases removed from V and 8 bases from J, the gap between germline ends came to 16 bases. This CDR3 is built from 13 residues. The DNA for the CDR3 is TGTGCCAGCAGTCCGACGGCCAGGGAGGGCTACACCTTC. Its translation is CASSPTAREGYTF.

This clone has ten or more counts. V and J are TRBV2 and TRBJ2-7; the match to TRBD1 covers 9 bases. From germline, CDR1 is SNHLY and CDR2 FYNNEI. The CDR3 sequence is 15 residues long. After removal of 4 bases from V and 0 bases from J, the junction contained 4 bases not matched to a gene. The CDR3 spells CASSAGQGISYEQYF. CDR3 bases: TGTGCCAGCAGTGCTGGACAGGGGATCTCCTACGAGCAGTACTTC.

In its sample, this clone was seen many times. The chain carries TRBV11-1 and TRBJ2-3, with TRBD2 matching over 15 bases. CDR1 is SGHAT, CDR2 FQDESV, per germline (reference sequence). The CDR3 is 18 amino acids. With V trimmed by 5 bases and J by 1 base, 7 bases remained unmatched. CDR3 sequence: CASSPGRTSGGGTDTQYF. CDR3 in DNA: TGTGCCAGCAGCCCCGGGCGGACTAGCGGGGGGGGCACAGATACGCAGTATTTT.

This clone was seen repeatedly, ten times or more. The chain has TRBV28 and TRBJ2-6; D is ambiguous. This CDR3 has 16 residues. Trimming took 3 bases from V and 10 from J, leaving 19 bases between them. In germline, CDR1 is MDHEN, CDR2 SYDVKM. The CDR3 loop is CASSFMKGGVENVLTF. The CDR3 DNA reads TGTGCCAGCAGTTTCATGAAGGGTGGGGTGGAGAACGTCCTGACTTTC.

This clone came up many times. This chain joins TRBV11-2 and TRBJ2-3, with D possibly called TRBD1 or TRBD2 (6 bases each). The CDR3 spans 18 residues. Germline CDR1 is SGHAT and CDR2 is FQNNGV. V was shortened by 5 bases and J by 4 bases, with 25 bases between the two germline ends. CDR3 in amino acids: CASSPRGASALGADTQYF. CDR3 in DNA: TGTGCCAGCAGCCCTAGGGGGGCTAGCGCCCTGGGGGCAGATACGCAGTATTTT.

Remarks on this clone: This may arise from a read error, as a much more abundant clone is one base away. The CDR3 coding sequence is TGCAGTGCTAGCCCCCTAGAACAGGTCTCGGTGAACATTCAGTACTTC. Its protein is CSASPLEQVSVNIQYF. The genes are TRBV20-1 and TRBJ2-4, with D tentatively TRBD1 (5 bases). CDR3 length equals 16 residues. V lost 3 bases to trimming and J lost 7 bases, with 22 bases between them. Germline V CDR1 and CDR2: DFQATT, SNEGSKA (reference sequence).